This T cell receptor beta chain was retrieved from a study of cytomegalovirus exposure and HLA in healthy donors. This CDR3 is 16 amino acids long. Between the trimmed V and J ends, which lost 0 bases and 0 bases, there was a span of 11 bases. Germline V gene data show CDR1 as LGHNA and CDR2 as YSLEER. Amplification used 60 Vbeta primers and 13 Jbeta primers. Here immunoSEQ multiplex PCR was the method, and the copy in TCRdb shows in-frame clones only, minus some. The sample yields fewer than 200,000 clones, roughly 13% seen once. Sequencing was carried out using PBMCs. This receptor was obtained from a man aged 45-60 years in good health and CMV-seropositive. The V and J genes are TRBV4-3 and TRBJ1-1, with D possibly being TRBD1 (5 bases). The CDR3 DNA sequence: TGCGCCAGCAGCCAAGATCAGGACATTTTGAACACTGAAGCTTTCTTT. The encoded protein is CASSQDQDILNTEAFF.